What follows are 26 T cell receptor beta chains derived from one specimen sequenced in a study of T cells in Graves' hyperthyroidism and ophthalmopathy. Amplification of TCR beta CDR3 regions was performed using RNA transcripts as template. TCR CDR3 regions were first amplified by RT-PCR with HTBI primers. TCRdb redid the calling of the multiplex PCR reads with MiXCR, one entry per CDR3 protein. The sample comprises around 350,000 distinct CDR3 sequences, around 13% of which are singletons, and around a fifth rests with the top ten. Sequences were obtained from blood. All receptors come from a woman between 25 and 40 years old with Graves' ophthalmopathy.

The chain has TRBV7-9 and TRBJ2-2; TRBD1 might be the D (5 bases). Trimming removed 2 bases from V and 9 bases from J, with 16 bases in between. Germline assignment: CDR1 SEHNR and CDR2 FQNEAQ (reference sequence). The CDR3 totals 15 residues. CDR3 nucleotides: TGTGCCAGCAGCTTACCCAGGGCCGGGTTAAGGGAGCTGTTTTTT. Amino acid sequence: CASSLPRAGLRELFF.

In this sample, this clonotype turned up a few times. The CDR3 DNA sequence: TGTGCCAGCAGCGAGGTGGGCTATGAGCAGTTCTTC. Residues: CASSEVGYEQFF. The chain is built from TRBV2 and TRBJ2-1, with D hard to call. The germline V gene has CDR1 SNHLY and CDR2 FYNNEI. The CDR3 covers 12 residues. V gave up 6 bases and J gave up 8 bases, with 11 bases separating them.

This clonotype was seen many times. The chain carries TRBV12-3 or TRBV12-4 and TRBJ1-4, with 8 bases fitting TRBD1. The CDR3 length is 12 residues. J was trimmed by 8 bases and V by 7 bases; bases with no gene match: 3. CDR3 in amino acids: CASNSGGEKLFF. The CDR3 nucleotides are TGTGCCAGCAACTCAGGGGGCGAAAAACTGTTTTTT.

This clonotype was picked up many times. The rearrangement joins TRBV30 to TRBJ1-4; no reliable D call. The CDR3 is 13 residues long. Germline lookup yields CDR1 GTSNPN and CDR2 SVGIG (reference sequence). The V gene lost 0 bases and the J gene lost 8 bases, with 10 bases spanning the gap. The DNA for the CDR3 is TGTGCCTGGAGTGTATCGAGCGAGGAAAAACTGTTTTTT. Translation: CAWSVSSEEKLFF.

This chain joins TRBV24-1 and TRBJ2-7, with D perhaps matching TRBD1 or TRBD2 (5 bases each). V lost 12 bases, J lost 1 base, and 18 bases lay in between. CDR1 is KGHDR and CDR2 is SFDVKD in the germline V gene. The CDR3 sequence is 14 residues long. The CDR3 loop is CAPHRQGASYEQYF. For the CDR3, the DNA is TGTGCCCCCCACCGGCAGGGAGCATCCTACGAGCAGTACTTC.

This clonotype has ten or more counts. The chain links TRBV6-5 to TRBJ1-1; D not resolved. The CDR3 contains 13 residues. CDR1 and CDR2 (germline): MNHEY, SVGAGI. The ends were cut back, 2 bases at V and 0 bases at J, with 4 bases in the middle. The CDR3 DNA is TGTGCCAGCAGTTACGGGATGAACACTGAAGCTTTCTTT. This gives the protein CASSYGMNTEAFF.

This clonotype was seen repeatedly, ten times or more. In nucleotides, the CDR3 is TGTGCCAGCATAAGGGGACAGAACTATGGCTACACCTTC. Amino acid sequence: CASIRGQNYGYTF. The chain is built from TRBV2 and TRBJ1-2, with 7 bases that match TRBD1. Germline lookup yields CDR1 SNHLY and CDR2 FYNNEI. The CDR3 loop spans 13 amino acids. The J segment lost 2 bases and the V segment lost 7 bases, leaving 4 bases of the junction unmatched.

This chain uses TRBV6-1 with TRBJ1-5; D not resolved. Trimming removed 2 bases at V and 5 bases at J, with 7 bases between. The V gene's germline CDR1 is MNHNS and CDR2 SASEGT. This CDR3 has 13 residues. The CDR3 DNA sequence: TGTGCCAGCAGTGAATATAGGGATCAGCCCCAGCATTTT. This encodes CASSEYRDQPQHF.

This clonotype was seen many times. J is TRBJ2-6 and V is TRBV6-1; D ambiguous. This CDR3 is 17 amino acids long. Germline CDR1 MNHNS, CDR2 SASEGT. Trimming took 5 bases from V and 0 from J, leaving 14 bases between them. The CDR3 DNA reads as TGTGCCAGCAGTTTACGACTTCTGAGCTCTGGGGCCAACGTCCTGACTTTC. The encoded protein is CASSLRLLSSGANVLTF.

This chain connects TRBV19 to TRBJ1-2, with D maybe TRBD1 (5 bases). The CDR3 length is 12 residues. Deletions cut 4 bases from V and 10 bases from J, with 13 bases between. Germline V CDR1 and CDR2: LNHDA, SQIVND (reference sequence). The CDR3 region is CASSTGTASYTF. The CDR3 bases are TGTGCCAGTAGTACGGGGACCGCCTCCTACACCTTC.

V and J are TRBV9 and TRBJ2-2; perhaps TRBD2 as D (7 bases). This CDR3 contains 17 residues. Germline V CDR1 and CDR2: SGDLS, YYNGEE. Trimming removed 0 bases from V and 3 bases from J, with 15 bases in between. The CDR3 DNA reads as TGTGCCAGCAGCGTAGATTCCCGGGGGGCTTACACCGGGGAGCTGTTTTTT. Translating gives CASSVDSRGAYTGELFF.

This clonotype was counted many times. V usage is TRBV28 and J usage is TRBJ2-4; D is unresolved. Trimming removed 5 bases from V and 0 bases from J, with 11 bases in between. In germline, CDR1 is MDHEN, CDR2 SYDVKM. The CDR3 covers 15 residues. CDR3 in DNA: TGTGCCAGCAGTCCCGACTCCATAGCCAAAAACATTCAGTACTTC. Its protein product is CASSPDSIAKNIQYF. Complete variable domain (other parts from reference TRBV28 and TRBJ2-4): DVKVTQSSRYLVKRTGEKVFLECVQDMDHENMFWYRQDPGLGLRLIYFSYDVKMKEKGDIPEGYSVSREKKERFSLILESASTNQTSMYLCASSPDSIAKNIQYFGAGTRLSVL.

This clonotype has at least ten counts. V gene TRBV24-1 combines with J gene TRBJ2-5; tentatively, D is TRBD1 (6 bases). V gave up 2 bases and J gave up 5 bases, with 17 bases separating them. Germline V gene sequence: CDR1 KGHDR, CDR2 SFDVKD. The CDR3 spans 16 residues. Here the CDR3 reads CATSDSGTLIRETQYF. CDR3 nucleotide sequence: TGTGCCACCAGTGATTCCGGGACATTAATCAGGGAGACCCAGTACTTC.

This clonotype has at least ten counts. V is TRBV10-3 and J is TRBJ1-2, with D perhaps TRBD1 (6 bases). Trimming removed 6 bases at V and 5 bases at J, with 16 bases between. Germline CDR1 ENHRY, CDR2 SYGVKD. The length of the CDR3 is 14 residues. CDR3 sequence: CAIRDSYMSYGYTF. CDR3 DNA: TGTGCCATCAGGGACAGTTACATGTCATATGGCTACACCTTC.

Note on this clonotype: It may be a read error: a sequence one base away is much more abundant. CDR3 amino acids: CASRLDRVTAGEPFF. Here the CDR3 DNA reads TGTGCCAGCAGGCTGGACAGGGTAACGGCCGGGGAGCCGTTTTTT. The chain links TRBV2 to TRBJ2-2; 8 bases are a match to TRBD1. The germline V gene has CDR1 SNHLY and CDR2 FYNNEI. The CDR3 totals 15 residues.

This rearrangement joins TRBV29-1 to TRBJ1-1; a possible D gene is TRBD1 (6 bases). Germline CDR1 reads SQVTM; CDR2 reads ANQGSEA. V was clipped by 7 bases and J by 0 bases, with 21 bases between them. The CDR3 has 16 residues. The CDR3 reads CSAIRGRGHMNTEAFF. The CDR3 bases are TGCAGCGCTATACGGGGCAGGGGACACATGAACACTGAAGCTTTCTTT.

The sample holds many counts of this clonotype. The rearrangement uses TRBV6-1 and TRBJ2-1, with 15 positions matching TRBD2. There are 18 residues in the CDR3. V dropped 3 bases and J dropped 1; count of bases not matched to a gene: 4. CDR1 and CDR2 (germline): MNHNS, SASEGT. The CDR3 nucleotides read TGTGCCAGCAGTGATTGGACTAGCGGGGGGGTTTCCTACAATGAGCAGTTCTTC. It specifies CASSDWTSGGVSYNEQFF.

This clonotype has a count of ten or more. The rearrangement joins TRBV25-1 to TRBJ2-2; unclear D gene. V was cut by 5 bases and J by 4 bases, with 17 bases left in between. CDR3 size: 16 residues. Germline CDR1 is MGHDK and CDR2 is SYGVNS. Here the CDR3 DNA reads TGTGCCAGCAGTACCTCGGTTAAAACTGCCACCGGGGAGCTGTTTTTT. Protein product: CASSTSVKTATGELFF.

Many counts were recorded for this clonotype. The chain is built from TRBV7-8 and TRBJ1-3; D remains unclear. The germline V gene encodes CDR1 SGHVS and CDR2 FQNEAQ. The length of the CDR3 is 13 residues. The V end lost 1 base, the J end lost 4 bases, and 5 bases lay between the germline ends. The CDR3 loop is CASSLVRGNTIYF. The CDR3 DNA sequence: TGTGCCAGCAGCTTAGTTCGCGGAAACACCATATATTTT.

This clonotype appeared a few times. The CDR3 DNA follows: TGTGCCAGCAGTTTATTTTATGTGAGGGGAGGGAAGGATTCAAACTATGGCTACACCTTC. Translation: CASSLFYVRGGKDSNYGYTF. This chain links TRBV27 with TRBJ1-2; D is possibly TRBD1 (5 bases). V was shortened by 1 base and J by 2 bases, with 26 bases between the two germline ends. This CDR3 contains 20 residues. In germline, CDR1 is MNHEY, CDR2 SMNVEV (reference sequence).

With respect to this clonotype: A single base separates this from a much larger clone, so it may be a read error. The J gene is TRBJ1-4, the V gene TRBV15; D is unclear. V was cut by 0 bases and J by 7 bases, with 9 bases left in between. The CDR3 totals 14 residues. Per the germline V gene, CDR1 is LNHNV and CDR2 is YYDKDF (reference sequence). The CDR3 protein is CATSRDRYGEKLFF. The CDR3, as DNA: TGTGCCACCAGCAGAGACAGGTACGGTGAAAAACTGTTTTTT.

This clonotype was recorded at least ten times. The gene calls are TRBV28 and TRBJ1-4; no definite D call. V gave up 8 bases and J gave up 3 bases, with 13 bases separating them. The CDR3 is 14 amino acids. Germline V lookup: CDR1 MDHEN, CDR2 SYDVKM. The CDR3 bases are TGTGCCAGCTCGAAGACGGACCCTAATGAAAAACTGTTTTTT. It specifies CASSKTDPNEKLFF.

In this sample, this clonotype turned up many times. V gene TRBV2 combines with J gene TRBJ2-5, with 8 bases aligning to TRBD2. With 6 bases clipped from V and 4 bases from J, the junction kept 7 bases outside the gene matches. The CDR3 has 14 residues. Germline V lookup: CDR1 SNHLY, CDR2 FYNNEI. This CDR3 reads CASRQRGGIETQYF. In DNA form, the CDR3 reads TGTGCCAGCAGACAACGGGGGGGTATAGAGACCCAGTACTTC.

This clonotype came up a few times. This may be a read error, as it is one base from a much larger clone. The rearrangement joins TRBV3-1 to TRBJ2-1; 8 bases are a match to TRBD1. V was clipped by 1 base and J by 8 bases; unmatched bases: 10. Germline assignment: CDR1 LGHDT and CDR2 YNNKEL (reference sequence). CDR3 length: 16 amino acids. In DNA form, the CDR3 reads TGTGCCAGCAGCCAAGGGGCGGACAGGGTTTTGGATGAGCAGTTCTTC. Amino acid sequence: CASSQGADRVLDEQFF.

As concerns this clonotype: Since a much larger clone is just one base distant, this may be a read error. CDR3 in amino acids: CASSSSPAYSEQFF. For the CDR3, the DNA is TGTGCCAGCAGCTCCTCGCCGGCCTACAGTGAGCAGTTCTTC. This chain links TRBV11-2 with TRBJ2-1; no reliable D call. This CDR3 region has 14 residues. The germline gives CDR1 SGHAT, CDR2 FQNNGV.

This clonotype was observed at least ten times. This rearrangement joins TRBV7-9 to TRBJ2-7; 7 nucleotides match TRBD1. Trimming cost V 5 bases and J 3 bases; bases outside gene matches: 16. The CDR3 has 17 amino acids. Germline CDR1 and CDR2: SEHNR and FQNEAQ (reference sequence). CDR3 amino acids: CASSLIDFEGALYEQYF. CDR3 in DNA: TGTGCCAGCAGCCTGATCGACTTTGAGGGGGCCCTCTACGAGCAGTACTTC.